The next 9 T cell receptor beta chains were all read from a single sample in a study of neoadjuvant anti-PD-1 for oral cavity cancer. Specified time point: after neoadjuvant nivolumab, at surgical resection. Repertoires were generated with immunoSEQ multiplex PCR, while TCRdb's copy carries only in-frame clones and drops some. Of 6,500 to 8,000 clones in the sample, approximately 70% were seen once. The specimen comprised PBMCs, sampled after nivolumab (anti-PD-1) treatment. The receptors originated from a person aged 35-80 years with oral cavity squamous cell carcinoma.

This chain's CDR3 is CASSLVRLSNYGYTF. The CDR3, as DNA: TGTGCCAGCAGCTTAGTCAGGCTTTCTAACTATGGCTACACCTTC. The chain is built from TRBV7-9 and TRBJ1-2; D remains unclear. Trimming pared 1 base from V and 0 bases from J, leaving 9 bases between. Germline V gene lookup returns CDR1 SEHNR and CDR2 FQNEAQ (reference sequence). The CDR3 consists of 15 residues.

The V and J genes are TRBV6-5 and TRBJ1-1; 9 bases match TRBD1. Germline V lookup: CDR1 MNHEY, CDR2 SVGAGI. With 5 bases clipped from V and 10 bases from J, the junction kept 11 bases outside the gene matches. The CDR3 is 14 residues long. The DNA of the CDR3 is TGTGCCAGCAGTCAGGCCCGGGACAGGGTAGGAGCTTTCTTT. It specifies CASSQARDRVGAFF.

The chain is built from TRBV7-8 and TRBJ2-1; D is unclear. Germline loops: CDR1 SGHVS, CDR2 FQNEAQ. CDR3 length: 13 residues. V gave up 4 bases and J gave up 10 bases, with 14 bases separating them. The CDR3 bases are TGTGCCAGCAGCTCCCCAACGGTCGGGGAGCAGTTCTTC. It yields the protein CASSSPTVGEQFF.

The gene calls are TRBV5-6 and TRBJ2-2; TRBD1 aligns across 8 bases. The CDR3 has 15 residues. Trimming removed 5 bases from V and 3 bases from J; junction bases left unmatched: 6. The V gene's germline CDR1 is SGHDT and CDR2 YYEEEE. CDR3 in amino acids: CASSRDRGYTGELFF. Written as DNA, the CDR3 is TGTGCCAGCAGTCGCGACAGGGGTTACACCGGGGAGCTGTTTTTT.

V usage is TRBV11-2 and J usage is TRBJ2-2; D not resolved. Germline lookup yields CDR1 SGHAT and CDR2 FQNNGV. The CDR3 spans 13 residues. V was cut by 8 bases and J by 4 bases, with 11 bases left in between. Here the CDR3 DNA reads TGTGCCAGCCAGAGTACGGGCACCGGGGAGCTGTTTTTT. It translates to CASQSTGTGELFF.

This sequence joins TRBV7-3 and TRBJ2-3; TRBD2 matches at 12 bases. Trimming cost V 2 bases and J 5 bases; bases outside gene matches: 2. From germline, CDR1 is SGHTA and CDR2 FQGTGA. This CDR3 is 15 amino acids long. The CDR3 DNA sequence: TGTGCCAGCAGCTTACTAGCGGGGGGGCTAGATACGCAGTATTTT. Translation gives CASSLLAGGLDTQYF.

The chain is built from TRBV6-1 and TRBJ2-1, with no clear D. Germline-derived CDR1 and CDR2 are MNHNS and SASEGT. V lost 4 bases and J 8 bases, leaving 18 bases between the germline ends. The CDR3 covers 15 residues. The DNA of the CDR3 is TGTGCCAGCAGTGGGCGACTTGGCCGAGTCGATGAGCAGTTCTTC. Residues: CASSGRLGRVDEQFF.

This clone was seen once. The J gene is TRBJ2-1, the V gene TRBV7-9, with D uncertain. This CDR3 is built from 17 residues. V was cut by 1 base and J by 0 bases, with 13 bases left in between. The germline V gene has CDR1 SEHNR and CDR2 FQNEAQ (reference sequence). The CDR3 DNA follows: TGTGCCAGCAGCTTAGAGGCCCAGAGGAGCTCCTACAATGAGCAGTTCTTC. This gives the protein CASSLEAQRSSYNEQFF.

This chain joins TRBV5-6 and TRBJ1-2; possible D gene TRBD1, 5 bases. V was cut by 1 base and J by 4 bases, with 11 bases left in between. The germline CDR1 and CDR2 sequences are SGHDT and YYEEEE. This CDR3 is built from 14 residues. CDR3: CASSLRQGVYGYTF. The CDR3 coding sequence is TGTGCCAGCAGCTTGAGGCAGGGAGTCTATGGCTACACCTTC.